The 29 T cell receptor beta chains below all came from one sample that was sequenced in a study of response to subunit inactivated influenza vaccine. TCRdb redid the calling of the RT-PCR reads with MiXCR, one entry per CDR3 protein. Of 450,000 to 700,000 distinct CDR3 sequences listed, approximately 15% were seen once; the top ten hold around 10%. The input for sequencing was PBMCs from blood, taken 12 days after vaccination. The receptors derive from a man in his fifties or sixties who received an inactivated influenza vaccine.

V and J are TRBV10-1 and TRBJ2-7; no definite D call. The CDR3 extends over 10 amino acids. The V and J ends lost 9 bases and 5 bases respectively, with 8 bases between them. Germline V lookup: CDR1 WNHNN, CDR2 SYGVQD (reference sequence). The CDR3 loop reads CARHYDEQYF. The CDR3, as DNA: TGCGCCAGGCACTACGACGAGCAGTACTTC.

The CDR3 sequence is CASSLAWMSEQYF. The CDR3 DNA is TGCGCCAGCAGCTTGGCCTGGATGAGCGAGCAGTACTTC. The rearrangement links TRBV5-1 to TRBJ2-7, with unresolved D. Trimming stripped 0 bases from V and 6 bases from J, with 10 bases between. Germline CDR1 and CDR2: SGHRS and YFSETQ. The CDR3 loop spans 13 amino acids.

This chain links TRBV10-3 with TRBJ2-2, with 8 bases lining up with TRBD2. The germline V gene has CDR1 ENHRY and CDR2 SYGVKD. Germline trimming cut 7 bases from V and 2 bases from J; bases unmatched to any gene: 9. CDR3 length: 16 amino acids. This chain's CDR3 is CAIKSTGTRNTGELFF. The CDR3 DNA sequence: TGTGCCATCAAGTCAACCGGGACTAGAAACACCGGGGAGCTGTTTTTT.

V is TRBV5-1 and J is TRBJ2-1, with 7 nucleotides matching TRBD1. This CDR3 has 13 amino acids. After removal of 4 bases from V and 10 bases from J, the junction contained 8 bases not matched to a gene. The germline V gene encodes CDR1 SGHRS and CDR2 YFSETQ. Here the CDR3 reads CASSTLQGTEQFF. The CDR3 DNA reads as TGCGCCAGCAGCACATTACAGGGGACGGAGCAGTTCTTC.

This clonotype appeared a few times. V and J are TRBV11-2 and TRBJ2-5; 11 positions match TRBD1. The CDR3 spans 16 residues. V gave up 5 bases and J gave up 1 base; unmatched junction bases: 6. The V gene's germline CDR1 is SGHAT and CDR2 FQNNGV. The CDR3 DNA follows: TGTGCCAGCAGCCGAGGGACAGGGGGATTCCAAGAGACCCAGTACTTC. Translated, it gives CASSRGTGGFQETQYF.

CDR3 DNA sequence: TGCGCCAGCAGCCAGCGGACTAGCGGGAGAATAGGCGGTGTCAATGAGCAGTTCTTC. Its translation is CASSQRTSGRIGGVNEQFF. The chain recombines TRBV4-3 with TRBJ2-1; 13 bases fit TRBD2. CDR3 length equals 19 residues. Germline CDR1 is LGHNA and CDR2 is YSLEER. The ends lost 3 bases at V and 6 bases at J; junction bases unmatched: 14.

The chain links TRBV7-8 to TRBJ2-3; TRBD2 matches at 7 bases. Germline V gene lookup returns CDR1 SGHVS and CDR2 FQNEAQ. The V segment lost 1 base and the J segment 6 bases; nucleotides outside the gene matches: 10. CDR3 length equals 16 residues. CDR3 region: CASSLGVGGSGDTQYF. The CDR3 DNA reads as TGTGCCAGCAGCTTAGGAGTTGGCGGGAGCGGGGATACGCAGTATTTT.

The sample holds many counts of this clonotype. V is TRBV7-9 and J is TRBJ2-3; D perhaps matches TRBD2 (5 bases). CDR3 length: 13 amino acids. CDR1 and CDR2 (germline): SEHNR, FQNEAQ (reference sequence). Trimming left V 4 bases short and J 2 bases short, with 7 bases between. The CDR3 loop is CASSYGNTDTQYF. Here the CDR3 DNA reads TGTGCCAGCAGCTACGGGAACACAGATACGCAGTATTTT.

The V call is TRBV6-1, the J call TRBJ2-7, with D tentatively TRBD2 (6 bases). The CDR3 runs to 15 residues. Deletions cut 2 bases from V and 0 bases from J, with 11 bases between. Germline V CDR1 and CDR2: MNHNS, SASEGT. In DNA form, the CDR3 reads TGTGCCAGCAGTGAACCGGGGGAGTTCTCCTACGAGCAGTACTTC. Protein sequence: CASSEPGEFSYEQYF.

This sequence joins TRBV12-3 or TRBV12-4 and TRBJ2-3; D perhaps matches TRBD1 (5 bases). V gave up 3 bases and J gave up 4 bases, with 14 bases separating them. This CDR3 spans 15 amino acids. The CDR3 here is CASSLYFKGADTQYF. In DNA form, the CDR3 reads TGTGCCAGCAGTTTGTACTTCAAAGGGGCAGATACGCAGTATTTT.

There are a few counts of this clonotype. The V call is TRBV7-3, the J call TRBJ2-1, with 8 positions matching TRBD2. The CDR3 sequence is 14 residues long. The J segment lost 7 bases and the V segment lost 5 bases, leaving 7 bases of the junction unmatched. Germline values: CDR1 SGHTA, CDR2 FQGTGA. For the CDR3, the DNA is TGTGCCAGCAGCCCCGGGGGGGTTCGAAATGAGCAGTTCTTC. Translating it yields CASSPGGVRNEQFF.

This clonotype showed up just a few times. The V call is TRBV6-4, the J call TRBJ2-3, with unresolved D. V lost 8 bases and J 2 bases, leaving 23 bases between the germline ends. CDR1 MRHNA and CDR2 SNTAGT come from the germline V gene. This CDR3 spans 17 amino acids. The CDR3: CASRYEVSAVITDTQYF. DNA of the CDR3: TGTGCCAGCCGGTATGAGGTCTCCGCAGTTATCACAGATACGCAGTATTTT.

This clonotype was seen at least ten times. The chain is built from TRBV5-1 and TRBJ2-7, with 7 bases lining up with TRBD2. This CDR3 is built from 14 residues. CDR1 SGHRS and CDR2 YFSETQ come from the germline V gene. V lost 2 bases and J lost 3; bases outside the gene matches: 5. CDR3 loop: CASSFLPSGYEQYF. CDR3 DNA sequence: TGCGCCAGCAGCTTTCTTCCTAGCGGCTACGAGCAGTACTTC.

This clonotype was detected a few times. The CDR3 sequence: CASSPGGSYSNQPQHF. CDR3 in DNA: TGTGCCAGCAGCCCCGGTGGGAGTTATAGCAATCAGCCCCAGCATTTT. This chain links TRBV9 with TRBJ1-5; D is ambiguous. The V and J ends lost 4 bases and 0 bases respectively, with 14 bases between them. This CDR3 comprises 16 residues. Germline assignment: CDR1 SGDLS and CDR2 YYNGEE.

This CDR3 reads CATGTGVSGEQYF. CDR3 bases: TGTGCCACCGGGACAGGGGTTAGCGGCGAGCAGTACTTC. The V gene is TRBV2, the J gene TRBJ2-7, with 10 bases lining up with TRBD1. With 10 bases clipped from V and 6 bases from J, the junction kept 9 bases outside the gene matches. This CDR3 spans 13 amino acids. The germline gives CDR1 SNHLY, CDR2 FYNNEI. The full variable domain, completed using reference TRBV2 and TRBJ2-7, is EPEVTQTPSHQVTQMGQEVILRCVPISNHLYFYWYRQILGQKVEFLVSFYNNEISEKSEIFDDQFSVERPDGSNFTLKIRSTKLEDSAMYFCATGTGVSGEQYFGPGTRLTVT.

Only a few counts were recorded for this clonotype. The chain employs TRBV7-2 and TRBJ2-3, with D unresolved. Trimming removed 5 bases at V and 4 bases at J, with 13 bases between. CDR3 size: 14 residues. Germline CDR1 SGHTA, CDR2 FQGNSA. The CDR3 nucleotides are TGTGCCAGCAGCACAGAAGTGGGCCCAGATACGCAGTATTTT. Protein sequence: CASSTEVGPDTQYF.

This clonotype was seen only once. The chain's CDR3 is CASSQTQQEGVTSTQYF. CDR3 nucleotide sequence: TGCGCCAGCAGCCAAACTCAACAGGAGGGGGTAACGAGTACGCAGTATTTT. The chain joins TRBV4-1 to TRBJ2-3, with D perhaps matching TRBD1 or TRBD2 (6 bases each). V was cut by 2 bases and J by 8 bases, with 23 bases left in between. Germline CDR1 MGHRA, CDR2 YSYEKL. The CDR3 runs to 17 residues.

This clonotype was counted between two and nine times. This rearrangement joins TRBV6-5 to TRBJ2-3; 12 nucleotides agree with TRBD2. Unmatched junction bases numbered 8, after V lost 5 bases and J lost 5 bases. There are 16 residues in the CDR3. Germline values: CDR1 MNHEY, CDR2 SVGAGI. CDR3 sequence (DNA): TGTGCCAGCAGTGTACTAGCGGGGGGTCTTGGAGATACGCAGTATTTT. Its protein is CASSVLAGGLGDTQYF.

This clonotype was seen a handful of times. The rearrangement links TRBV5-1 to TRBJ1-4, with 9 positions matching TRBD1. CDR3 size: 14 residues. Per the germline V gene, CDR1 is SGHRS and CDR2 is YFSETQ. Trimming took 5 bases from V and 5 from J; bases not matched to a gene: 4. The CDR3, as DNA: TGCGCCAGCAGGGGCGACAGGGGGAATGAAAAACTGTTTTTT. Protein sequence: CASRGDRGNEKLFF.

This clonotype was counted only a few times. This chain uses TRBV15 with TRBJ2-1, with a possible D match to TRBD2 (6 bases). The germline V gene encodes CDR1 LNHNV and CDR2 YYDKDF (reference sequence). The CDR3 runs to 15 residues. Deletions cut 0 bases from V and 6 bases from J, with 12 bases between. As DNA, the CDR3 is TGTGCCACCAGCAGAGATCGCGGGACCCGCAATGAGCAGTTCTTC. Protein product: CATSRDRGTRNEQFF.

This clonotype was recorded at least ten times. The V gene is TRBV4-3, the J gene TRBJ2-2, with TRBD1 matching 10 bases. Germline CDR1 and CDR2: LGHNA and YSLEER. This CDR3 has 15 amino acids. The J segment lost 5 bases and the V segment lost 3 bases, leaving 3 bases of the junction unmatched. CDR3 sequence (DNA): TGCGCCAGCAGCCACGGGACAGGGGTGACCGGGGAGCTGTTTTTT. Translated, it gives CASSHGTGVTGELFF.

The chain has TRBV12-3 or TRBV12-4 and TRBJ2-1; 14 bases fit TRBD2. This CDR3 spans 17 amino acids. After removal of 4 bases from V and 6 bases from J, the junction contained 8 bases not matched to a gene. The CDR3 here is CASSYFWGTSGGNEQFF. The CDR3 nucleotides are TGTGCCAGCAGTTATTTCTGGGGGACTAGCGGGGGCAATGAGCAGTTCTTC.

This chain connects TRBV7-9 to TRBJ1-1, with D possibly being TRBD1 (6 bases). From germline, CDR1 is SEHNR and CDR2 FQNEAQ (reference sequence). The ends were cut back, 1 base at V and 6 bases at J, with 12 bases in the middle. The CDR3 spans 14 residues. DNA for the CDR3: TGTGCCAGCAGCTTAGAACTGGGGGCGGCTGAAGCTTTCTTT. Translating it yields CASSLELGAAEAFF.

This clonotype occurred many times. The chain carries TRBV29-1 and TRBJ2-2; no reliable D call. The CDR3 length is 11 residues. From germline, CDR1 is SQVTM and CDR2 ANQGSEA. V was trimmed by 5 bases and J by 6 bases, leaving 7 bases between them. The CDR3 sequence: CSVKVSGELFF. In DNA form, the CDR3 reads TGCAGCGTTAAAGTGTCCGGGGAGCTGTTTTTT.

Only a few counts were recorded for this clonotype. The chain is built from TRBV6-5 and TRBJ1-1, with no clear D. V dropped 0 bases and J dropped 4 bases, with 12 bases sitting between them. The CDR3 loop spans 15 amino acids. Germline CDR1 reads MNHEY; CDR2 reads SVGAGI. CDR3 in amino acids: CASSYSPSWSTEAFF. The CDR3 region has the DNA TGTGCCAGCAGTTACTCGCCCAGCTGGTCCACTGAAGCTTTCTTT.

The chain employs TRBV20-1 and TRBJ1-1, with D uncertain. Trimming cost V 6 bases and J 0 bases, with 14 bases left between them. This CDR3 is 14 amino acids long. Germline V gives CDR1 DFQATT, CDR2 SNEGSKA (reference sequence). The CDR3 here is CSAPPGPLNTEAFF. The DNA of the CDR3 is TGCAGTGCCCCCCCAGGACCGCTGAACACTGAAGCTTTCTTT.

This clonotype was seen a handful of times. The CDR3, as DNA: TGTGCCAGCAGAATCGGACAGGGCTCCTACGAGCAGTACTTC. It specifies CASRIGQGSYEQYF. The V gene is TRBV6-1, the J gene TRBJ2-7; TRBD1 matches at 8 bases. Germline CDR1 and CDR2: MNHNS and SASEGT. J gave up 0 bases and V 6 bases, and 4 bases lay outside the gene matches. CDR3 length equals 14 residues.

This clonotype was seen only a few times. This chain connects TRBV18 to TRBJ2-7; 7 bases agree with TRBD1. Trimming at V came to 5 bases and at J to 3 bases, leaving 7 bases not matched to a gene. CDR3 size: 14 residues. Germline V lookup: CDR1 KGHSH, CDR2 LQKENI. The CDR3: CASSSGTVGYEQYF. DNA for the CDR3: TGTGCCAGCTCATCCGGGACAGTAGGCTACGAGCAGTACTTC.

The chain recombines TRBV7-2 with TRBJ2-7; TRBD1 matches 9 bases. The germline CDR1 and CDR2 sequences are SGHTA and FQGNSA. The CDR3 consists of 14 residues. V shed 6 bases and J 6 bases; nucleotides not matched to a gene: 9. DNA of the CDR3: TGTGCCAGCAGGGATGGGACAGGGTCGCTCGAGCAGTACTTC. It translates to CASRDGTGSLEQYF.